The clone carrying this T cell receptor beta chain was counted ten times or more. Its target is unknown. The observed sequence ends 3 residues before the CDR3 terminus, with the missing tail filled in from the germline J gene. The V gene's germline CDR1 is SNHLY and CDR2 FYNNEI. CDR3 length: 15 amino acids. Trimming took 7 bases from V and 3 from J; bases not matched to a gene: 8. The sample belongs to a study of T cell clonality in common variable immunodeficiency. General study points: Common variable immunodeficiency TCR beta sequences reportedly had fewer deletions and N-nucleotide insertions.

CVID and control samples used equivalent genomic DNA input. Clones were sequenced by immunoSEQ multiplex PCR, and TCRdb holds only the in-frame ones, with some missing. The sample has 35,000 or so clones, none seen only once; the top ten hold 5% to 7%. Patients had low serum IgG, IgA and/or IgM and specific antibody deficiency. Aged about 8 to 64 years, CVID subjects averaged approximately 38 years old. All CVID subjects were on immunoglobulin replacement for at least one year. This chain links TRBV2 with TRBJ2-1; 8 bases align to TRBD1. The sample comprised peripheral blood mononuclear cells. The receptor comes from a human donor with common variable immunodeficiency. The sequenced part of the CDR3 DNA is TGTGCCAGCACCTCCCAGGGGGCCCTCTACAATGAG. Protein product: CASTSQGALYNE. In full, the CDR3 reads CASTSQGALYNEQFF.